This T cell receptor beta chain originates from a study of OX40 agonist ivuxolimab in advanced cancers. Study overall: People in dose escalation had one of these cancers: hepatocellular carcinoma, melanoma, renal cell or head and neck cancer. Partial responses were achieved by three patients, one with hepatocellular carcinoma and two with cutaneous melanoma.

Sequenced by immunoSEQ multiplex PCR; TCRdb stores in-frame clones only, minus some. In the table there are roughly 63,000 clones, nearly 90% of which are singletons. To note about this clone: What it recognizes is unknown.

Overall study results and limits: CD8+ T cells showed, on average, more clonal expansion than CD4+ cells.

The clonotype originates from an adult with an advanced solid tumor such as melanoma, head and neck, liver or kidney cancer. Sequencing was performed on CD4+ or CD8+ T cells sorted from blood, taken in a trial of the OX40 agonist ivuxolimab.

For the CDR3, the DNA is TGTGCCAGCAGCTCGAACTCCGGGACTAGAACCTACGAGCAGTACTTC. Translation: CASSSNSGTRTYEQYF. The chain uses TRBV5-6 and TRBJ2-7; 8 bases are shared with TRBD2. Trimming took 3 bases from V and 2 from J; bases not matched to a gene: 10. Germline values: CDR1 SGHDT, CDR2 YYEEEE. The CDR3 runs to 16 residues.